Below are 11 T cell receptor beta chains sequenced from a single sample in a study of early T cells in non-severe SARS-CoV-2 infection. TCRdb processed the 5' RACE reads anew with MiXCR; each CDR3 protein has one entry. This table has about 83,000 distinct CDR3 sequences, 10% to 15% appearing once. The sequencing input was whole blood. These receptors came from an adult who was a healthcare worker with PCR-confirmed SARS-CoV-2 infection or an uninfected control (not recorded which).

This clonotype was seen at least ten times. The chain recombines TRBV7-9 with TRBJ2-1, with D unclear. Germline CDR1 and CDR2: SEHNR and FQNEAQ (reference sequence). Deletions cut 0 bases from V and 7 bases from J, with 10 bases between. The CDR3 consists of 14 residues. The CDR3 loop reads CASSLANLRNEQFF. The CDR3 DNA follows: TGTGCCAGCAGCTTAGCGAATCTACGGAATGAGCAGTTCTTC.

This chain connects TRBV30 to TRBJ2-2; the match to TRBD2 covers 7 bases. Germline-derived CDR1 and CDR2 are GTSNPN and SVGIG (reference sequence). V dropped 2 bases and J dropped 5; count of bases not matched to a gene: 2. This CDR3 is 13 amino acids long. The CDR3 loop is CAWSLAATGELFF. The CDR3 bases are TGTGCCTGGAGTCTAGCGGCAACCGGGGAGCTGTTTTTT.

This clonotype came up many times. The rearrangement links TRBV11-2 to TRBJ2-1, with D perhaps matching TRBD2 (5 bases). The germline V and J ends were trimmed by 5 bases and 5 bases, with 16 bases remaining between them. The CDR3 spans 15 residues. CDR1 is SGHAT, CDR2 FQNNGV, per germline. The CDR3 sequence: CASSLGGAGNNEQFF. The CDR3 nucleotides read TGTGCCAGCAGCCTAGGCGGCGCCGGGAACAATGAGCAGTTCTTC.

The chain joins TRBV5-1 to TRBJ2-3; unclear D gene. The CDR3 extends over 14 amino acids. The V gene lost 4 bases and the J gene lost 0 bases, with 9 bases spanning the gap. In germline, CDR1 is SGHRS, CDR2 YFSETQ. This chain's CDR3 is CASSPLGSTDTQYF. CDR3 DNA sequence: TGCGCCAGCAGCCCTTTGGGGAGCACAGATACGCAGTATTTT.

Here the CDR3 reads CASSPGTSGSLSYNEQFF. The CDR3 nucleotides are TGTGCCAGCAGTCCCGGGACTAGCGGGAGCCTCTCCTACAATGAGCAGTTCTTC. The V gene is TRBV3-1, the J gene TRBJ2-1, with 14 bases that match TRBD2. The CDR3 totals 18 residues. Trimming removed 6 bases from V and 0 bases from J; junction bases left unmatched: 7. Per the germline V gene, CDR1 is LGHDT and CDR2 is YNNKEL (reference sequence).

This clonotype has only a few counts. The gene calls are TRBV18 and TRBJ2-6; 8 bases align to TRBD2. There are 20 residues in the CDR3. The junction had 11 bases not matched to a gene; V was cut back by 1 base and J by 0 bases. Germline V gene data show CDR1 as KGHSH and CDR2 as LQKENI. The chain's CDR3 is CASSPLLIAGSSSGANVLTF. CDR3 bases: TGTGCCAGCTCACCACTCCTGATAGCGGGGTCTAGCTCTGGGGCCAACGTCCTGACTTTC.

This clonotype was counted only a few times. The chain is built from TRBV4-3 and TRBJ2-3, with D unclear. Germline V CDR1 and CDR2: LGHNA, YSLEER. The CDR3 has 15 residues. Trimming cost V 1 base and J 2 bases, with 10 bases left between them. This CDR3 is CASSQGNQNTDTQYF. CDR3 bases: TGCGCCAGCAGCCAAGGAAACCAGAACACAGATACGCAGTATTTT.

The table lists this clonotype with a few counts. The chain is built from TRBV5-5 and TRBJ1-5; tentatively, D is TRBD1 (5 bases). Trimming removed 1 base at V and 5 bases at J, with 10 bases between. Germline-derived CDR1 and CDR2 are SGHKS and YYEKEE (reference sequence). The CDR3 totals 14 residues. Written as DNA, the CDR3 is TGTGCCAGCAGCTTGAAATGGGGGGATCAGCCCCAGCATTTT. It translates to CASSLKWGDQPQHF.

About this clonotype itself: The junction departs from the called germline gene at one end, perhaps through a read error. The chain joins TRBV5-5 to TRBJ1-1, with D perhaps TRBD1 (6 bases). This CDR3 has 12 amino acids. From germline, CDR1 is SGHKS and CDR2 YYEKEE (reference sequence). Here the CDR3 reads CASSLAVDRPLF. The CDR3 DNA reads as TGTGCCAGCAGCTTGGCGGTTGACAGGCCCCTATTT.

The gene calls are TRBV10-1 and TRBJ1-5, with unresolved D. V lost 3 bases to trimming and J lost 0 bases, with 9 bases between them. Looked up from germline, CDR1 is WNHNN and CDR2 is SYGVQD (reference sequence). The CDR3 extends over 15 amino acids. The CDR3 spells CASSERGDSNQPQHF. As DNA, the CDR3 is TGCGCCAGCAGTGAACGCGGAGATAGCAATCAGCCCCAGCATTTT.

This clonotype was picked up a small number of times. This chain uses TRBV20-1 with TRBJ2-5, with 10 positions matching TRBD2. The CDR3 has 15 residues. Germline CDR1 and CDR2: DFQATT and SNEGSKA (reference sequence). The V and J ends lost 4 bases and 1 base, in that order; junction bases with no gene match: 6. CDR3 sequence reads: CSATGLAQFQETQYF. CDR3 nucleotides: TGCAGTGCTACGGGACTAGCGCAATTCCAAGAGACCCAGTACTTC.